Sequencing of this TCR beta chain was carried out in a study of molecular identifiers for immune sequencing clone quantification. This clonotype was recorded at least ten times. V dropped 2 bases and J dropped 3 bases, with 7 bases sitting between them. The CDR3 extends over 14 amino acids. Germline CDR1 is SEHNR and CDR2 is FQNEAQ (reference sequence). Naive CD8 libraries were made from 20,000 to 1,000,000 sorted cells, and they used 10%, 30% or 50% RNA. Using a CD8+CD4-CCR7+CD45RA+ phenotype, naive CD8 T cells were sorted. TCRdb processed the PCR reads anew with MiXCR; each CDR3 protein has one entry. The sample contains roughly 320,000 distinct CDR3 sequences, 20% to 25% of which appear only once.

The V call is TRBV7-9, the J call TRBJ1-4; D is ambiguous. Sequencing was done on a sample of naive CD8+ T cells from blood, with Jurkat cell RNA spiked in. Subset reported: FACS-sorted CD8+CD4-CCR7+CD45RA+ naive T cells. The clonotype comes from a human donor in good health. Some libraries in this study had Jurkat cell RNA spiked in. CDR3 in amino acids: CASSLPWANEKLFF. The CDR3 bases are TGTGCCAGCAGCTTACCGTGGGCTAATGAAAAACTGTTTTTT.